The 27 T cell receptor beta chains given below trace back to one sample, sequenced in a study of T-cell reconstitution after alpha-beta-depleted transplantation in children. TCRbeta library construction was performed incorporating unique molecular identifiers. TCRdb passed the PCR reads through MiXCR, listing each CDR3 protein once. The sample carries more than 90,000 distinct CDR3 sequences, 8% to 9% recorded once. Sample: PBMCs from the stem cell graft donor, taken from the stem cell graft. All receptors come from a human donor who donated a stem cell graft to a child with congenital amegakaryocytic thrombocytopenia.

As for this clonotype: A much more abundant neighbour one base away suggests this may be a read error. The V and J genes are TRBV9 and TRBJ2-1; TRBD2 is a possible D gene (5 bases). This CDR3 comprises 14 residues. Germline lookup yields CDR1 SGDLS and CDR2 YYNGEE. The CDR3 DNA is TGTGCCAGCAGCGTAGTGGGCGTGAGGGATGAGCACTTCTTC. Its translation: CASSVVGVRDEHFF.

This clonotype was picked up many times. The chain has TRBV20-1 and TRBJ2-5; TRBD1 or TRBD2 may be the D gene (7 bases each). This CDR3 comprises 15 residues. The germline V and J ends were trimmed by 5 bases and 5 bases, with 21 bases remaining between them. The germline V gene encodes CDR1 DFQATT and CDR2 SNEGSKA (reference sequence). The CDR3 DNA sequence: TGCAGTGCTCCAGGGGGGGGGGACCTTATGGAGACCCAGTACTTC. Encoded protein: CSAPGGGDLMETQYF.

The V gene is TRBV29-1, the J gene TRBJ2-3; 9 nucleotides align to TRBD2. The V segment lost 5 bases and the J segment 2 bases; nucleotides outside the gene matches: 5. Germline lookup yields CDR1 SQVTM and CDR2 ANQGSEA. The CDR3 is made up of 14 amino acids. The CDR3 region has the DNA TGCAGCGTTAAGACTAGCGGACACACAGATACGCAGTATTTT. Translated, it gives CSVKTSGHTDTQYF.

This clonotype was seen a handful of times. Here the CDR3 reads CASSSPGEAFF. CDR3 nucleotides: TGTGCCAGCAGCTCACCGGGAGAAGCTTTCTTT. The chain has TRBV7-8 and TRBJ1-1; no clear D gene. V was trimmed by 4 bases and J by 8 bases, leaving 8 bases between them. CDR1 is SGHVS and CDR2 is FQNEAQ in the germline V gene. This CDR3 region has 11 residues.

This clonotype was counted many times. The chain combines TRBV21-1 with TRBJ1-3; TRBD1 is taken as the D call from the table, unchecked against the DNA. TRBV21-1 is a recognized pseudogene. This CDR3 region has 12 residues. The CDR3 DNA reads as TGTGCGGGCGTCTTTGTTGGAAACACCATATATTTT. Protein sequence: CAGVFVGNTIYF.

This clonotype showed up many times. The chain has TRBV6-5 and TRBJ2-7, with 9 nucleotides matching TRBD2. The CDR3 runs to 17 residues. The V and J ends lost 5 bases and 3 bases, in that order; junction bases with no gene match: 14. CDR1 is MNHEY, CDR2 SVGAGI, per germline. CDR3 in DNA: TGTGCCAGCAGTCACCTTCAGGGACTAGCAGAAGTCTACGAGCAGTACTTC. This gives the protein CASSHLQGLAEVYEQYF.

The CDR3 DNA reads as TGTGCCAGCAGCTCGACTAGCGGGAGGGAGGAGACCCAGTACTTC. It is translated as CASSSTSGREETQYF. This chain links TRBV5-5 with TRBJ2-5, with 14 bases lining up with TRBD2. The germline V gene has CDR1 SGHKS and CDR2 YYEKEE (reference sequence). The CDR3 has 15 amino acids. With 3 bases clipped from V and 5 bases from J, the junction kept 3 bases outside the gene matches.

This clonotype appeared many times. The V gene is TRBV5-8, the J gene TRBJ2-3; either TRBD1 or TRBD2 may fit D (6 bases each). Germline CDR1 and CDR2: SGHTS and YDEGEE. The CDR3 totals 15 residues. Trimming took off 1 base at V and 6 bases at J, with 15 bases between the two ends. The CDR3 loop is CASSLSGATGDTQYF. The CDR3 region has the DNA TGTGCCAGCAGCTTGTCGGGGGCGACTGGGGATACGCAGTATTTT.

The V and J genes are TRBV2 and TRBJ1-4; TRBD1 aligns across 10 bases. Germline V gene sequence: CDR1 SNHLY, CDR2 FYNNEI. CDR3 length equals 14 residues. Germline trimming cut 7 bases from V and 7 bases from J; bases unmatched to any gene: 6. CDR3 sequence reads: CASNFDRGLEKLFF. In DNA form, the CDR3 reads TGTGCCAGCAATTTTGACAGGGGGCTTGAAAAACTGTTTTTT.

Ten or more counts support this clonotype. The chain has TRBV29-1 and TRBJ2-7; 15 nucleotides align to TRBD2. The CDR3 covers 15 residues. Germline CDR1 SQVTM, CDR2 ANQGSEA. J was trimmed by 2 bases and V by 7 bases; bases with no gene match: 6. The DNA of the CDR3 is TGCAGCGCCGGACTAGCGGGAGGGCCGGCCTACGAGCAGTACTTC. It translates to CSAGLAGGPAYEQYF.

This clonotype was seen repeatedly, ten times or more. The rearrangement links TRBV28 to TRBJ2-4; D is tentatively TRBD1 or TRBD2 (5 bases each). Deletions cut 5 bases from V and 9 bases from J, with 14 bases between. CDR3 length: 13 residues. Germline assignment: CDR1 MDHEN and CDR2 SYDVKM. Here the CDR3 DNA reads TGTGCCAGCAGTCCTCCGGGACGGGGCATTCAGTACTTC. The encoded protein is CASSPPGRGIQYF.

Many counts were recorded for this clonotype. The chain carries TRBV20-1 and TRBJ2-7; TRBD1 or TRBD2 may be the D gene (5 bases each). Trimming took 5 bases from V and 0 from J, leaving 17 bases between them. The CDR3 is made up of 15 amino acids. Looked up from germline, CDR1 is DFQATT and CDR2 is SNEGSKA (reference sequence). The CDR3 region is CSALPGTASSYEQYF. DNA of the CDR3: TGCAGTGCTTTACCCGGGACCGCAAGCTCCTACGAGCAGTACTTC.

This clonotype has a count of ten or more. The J gene is TRBJ2-7, the V gene TRBV29-1; 10 bases are shared with TRBD1. From germline, CDR1 is SQVTM and CDR2 ANQGSEA. The CDR3 consists of 14 residues. The V gene end was trimmed by 0 bases and the J gene end by 4 bases; junction bases not matched to a gene: 3. This chain's CDR3 is CSVEEGTGAYEQYF. The CDR3, as DNA: TGCAGCGTTGAAGAGGGGACAGGGGCGTACGAGCAGTACTTC.

Ten or more counts support this clonotype. The rearrangement uses TRBV20-1 and TRBJ2-1; possibly TRBD1 or TRBD2 for D (6 bases each). The CDR3 has 15 amino acids. Trimming shortened V by 6 bases and J by 0 bases, and 15 bases separated the two germline ends. The germline CDR1 and CDR2 sequences are DFQATT and SNEGSKA (reference sequence). Written as DNA, the CDR3 is TGCAGTGCCCTGAAAGGGGGGAGCTCCTACAATGAGCAGTTCTTC. Its protein product is CSALKGGSSYNEQFF.

This clonotype has a count of ten or more. CDR3 residues: CASSPYRFASYNEQFF. The DNA of the CDR3 is TGTGCCAGCAGTCCCTACAGGTTCGCCTCCTACAATGAGCAGTTCTTC. The chain combines TRBV27 with TRBJ2-1, with D possibly matching TRBD1 (5 bases). V dropped 5 bases and J dropped 0 bases, with 14 bases sitting between them. Germline CDR1 reads MNHEY; CDR2 reads SMNVEV (reference sequence). The CDR3 spans 16 residues.

This clonotype was seen repeatedly, ten times or more. The chain employs TRBV7-6 and TRBJ1-3; D might be TRBD1 (5 bases). With 10 bases removed from V and 2 bases from J, the gap between germline ends came to 12 bases. Germline V gives CDR1 SGHVS, CDR2 FNYEAQ. The CDR3 covers 13 residues. The CDR3 DNA reads TGTGCCACACAGGAATCGACTGGAAACACCATATATTTT. This sequence encodes CATQESTGNTIYF.

The table lists this clonotype with many counts. The chain combines TRBV5-1 with TRBJ2-1; 7 bases match TRBD2. The CDR3 is made up of 14 amino acids. The J segment lost 4 bases and the V segment lost 6 bases, leaving 7 bases of the junction unmatched. CDR1 SGHRS and CDR2 YFSETQ come from the germline V gene. The CDR3 sequence is CASTPGGGYNEQFF. For the CDR3, the DNA is TGCGCCAGCACCCCGGGCGGGGGATACAATGAGCAGTTCTTC.

This clonotype was detected ten times or more. The chain links TRBV13 to TRBJ1-1; D is ambiguous. CDR1 and CDR2 (germline): PRHDT, FYEKMQ (reference sequence). Trimming removed 5 bases from V and 0 bases from J, with 13 bases in between. There are 15 residues in the CDR3. CDR3 region: CASSPPEGVNTEAFF. For the CDR3, the DNA is TGTGCCAGCAGCCCCCCAGAAGGAGTGAACACTGAAGCTTTCTTT.

The sample holds many counts of this clonotype. The genes are TRBV29-1 and TRBJ2-5; D ambiguous. Trimming cost V 2 bases and J 0 bases, with 7 bases left between them. The length of the CDR3 is 13 residues. CDR1 is SQVTM, CDR2 ANQGSEA, per germline. The CDR3 reads CSVEPGYQETQYF. The CDR3 DNA sequence: TGCAGCGTTGAACCCGGATACCAAGAGACCCAGTACTTC. The full variable domain, completed using reference TRBV29-1 and TRBJ2-5, is SAVISQKPSRDICQRGTSLTIQCQVDSQVTMMFWYRQQPGQSLTLIATANQGSEATYESGFVIDKFPISRPNLTFSTLTVSNMSPEDSSIYLCSVEPGYQETQYFGPGTRLLVL.

CDR3 DNA sequence: TGCAGTGCTAGAGATTGGGTCCAGCACGATTACGAGCAGTACTTC. Translation gives CSARDWVQHDYEQYF. This chain joins TRBV20-1 and TRBJ2-7, with D hard to call. CDR1 and CDR2 from the germline V gene are DFQATT and SNEGSKA (reference sequence). The CDR3 covers 15 residues. With 0 bases removed from V and 4 bases from J, the gap between germline ends came to 16 bases.

This clonotype was recorded many times. This rearrangement joins TRBV7-2 to TRBJ2-2; 7 bases are a match to TRBD2. Germline V CDR1 and CDR2: SGHTA, FQGNSA. The CDR3 consists of 15 residues. V was clipped by 1 base and J by 7 bases; unmatched bases: 6. CDR3 nucleotide sequence: TGTGCCAGCAGCTTAGAGGCCACGGGGGGCGGGGAGCTGTTTTTT. This encodes CASSLEATGGGELFF.

This clonotype was counted many times. V gene TRBV29-1 combines with J gene TRBJ2-1, with D perhaps TRBD1 (5 bases). V was trimmed by 4 bases and J by 7 bases, leaving 8 bases between them. This CDR3 comprises 11 residues. CDR1 and CDR2 (germline): SQVTM, ANQGSEA. The CDR3 reads CSVARVNEQFF. DNA of the CDR3: TGCAGCGTTGCCAGGGTTAATGAGCAGTTCTTC.

This clonotype was seen many times. In nucleotides, the CDR3 is TGCAGTGCCCCACTAGCGGGAGGTTCCGACAATGAGCAGTTCTTC. Its translation is CSAPLAGGSDNEQFF. The chain couples TRBV20-1 to TRBJ2-1; 12 positions match TRBD2. The CDR3 extends over 15 amino acids. With V trimmed by 6 bases and J by 5 bases, 8 bases remained unmatched. In germline, CDR1 is DFQATT, CDR2 SNEGSKA (reference sequence).

This chain connects TRBV7-2 to TRBJ2-7; 7 bases are shared with TRBD1. V shed 5 bases, J shed 2 bases, and the junction held 6 bases outside the gene matches. The V gene's germline CDR1 is SGHTA and CDR2 FQGNSA. The CDR3 extends over 14 amino acids. CDR3 nucleotide sequence: TGTGCCAGCAGCCGAAGGGACAGCACCTACGAGCAGTACTTC. Its protein product is CASSRRDSTYEQYF.

This clonotype has ten or more counts. The chain uses TRBV3-1 and TRBJ1-2; TRBD1 might be the D (5 bases). The CDR3 loop spans 13 amino acids. CDR1 and CDR2 (germline): LGHDT, YNNKEL (reference sequence). The ends were cut back, 1 base at V and 4 bases at J, with 7 bases in the middle. The CDR3 coding sequence is TGTGCCAGCAGCCAAGGACAGCTCTATGGCTACACCTTC. As protein: CASSQGQLYGYTF.

This clonotype was observed many times. The chain combines TRBV6-6 with TRBJ2-3; D is possibly TRBD1 or TRBD2 (5 bases each). The germline V gene encodes CDR1 MNHNY and CDR2 SVGAGI (reference sequence). The CDR3 has 11 residues. V lost 8 bases, J lost 11 bases, and 14 bases lay in between. This CDR3 is CASGTAWLQYF. In DNA form, the CDR3 reads TGTGCCAGCGGGACGGCATGGCTGCAGTATTTT.

This clonotype was seen repeatedly, ten times or more. The chain employs TRBV12-3 or TRBV12-4 and TRBJ2-7, with TRBD1 identical over 7 bases. The V segment lost 6 bases and the J segment 4 bases; nucleotides outside the gene matches: 6. The CDR3 covers 13 residues. CDR3 DNA sequence: TGTGCCAGCAGCCCGGACAGGACATACGAGCAGTACTTC. As protein: CASSPDRTYEQYF.